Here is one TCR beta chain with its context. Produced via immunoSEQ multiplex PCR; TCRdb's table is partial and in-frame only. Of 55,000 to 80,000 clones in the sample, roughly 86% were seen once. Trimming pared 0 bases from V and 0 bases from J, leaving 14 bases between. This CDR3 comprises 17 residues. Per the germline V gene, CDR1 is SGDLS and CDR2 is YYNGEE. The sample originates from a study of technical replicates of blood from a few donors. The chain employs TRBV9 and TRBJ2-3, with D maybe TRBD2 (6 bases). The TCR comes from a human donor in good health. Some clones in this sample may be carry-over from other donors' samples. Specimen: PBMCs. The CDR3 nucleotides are TGTGCCAGCAGCGTAGCTCAGTCCGGAGGGAGCACAGATACGCAGTATTTT. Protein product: CASSVAQSGGSTDTQYF.